What follows are 19 T cell receptor beta chains derived from one specimen sequenced in a study of shared clonotypes between healthy human individuals. Sequenced by immunoSEQ multiplex PCR; TCRdb stores in-frame clones only, minus some. Of roughly 2.2 million clones in the sample, 85% to 95% were seen once. The sample taken for sequencing was naive CD4+ T cells from PBMCs. Subset denoted: CD45RA+ positively selected. Receptor source: a man between 18 and 35 years old in good health. Some clones in this sample may be carry-over from other donors' samples.

The CDR3 DNA sequence: TGTGCCAGCAGGCCGGGACAGGCACCCTACGAGCAGTACTTC. Residues: CASRPGQAPYEQYF. The chain is built from TRBV6-1 and TRBJ2-7, with TRBD1 identical over 8 bases. CDR3 length equals 14 residues. The germline CDR1 and CDR2 sequences are MNHNS and SASEGT. V was pared by 6 bases and J by 2 bases, with 6 bases of the junction left unmatched.

The J gene is TRBJ2-1, the V gene TRBV2, with 12 nucleotides matching TRBD2. The CDR3 extends over 17 amino acids. Germline V gene sequence: CDR1 SNHLY, CDR2 FYNNEI. As DNA, the CDR3 is TGTGCAATTAATGGGGCTAGCGGGAGGGCCGGGCTGTATGAGCAGTTCTTC. Protein product: CAINGASGRAGLYEQFF.

This CDR3 reads CASSSQGFDEEQFF. DNA for the CDR3: TGTGCCAGCTCTAGCCAGGGCTTTGATGAGGAGCAGTTCTTC. The rearrangement joins TRBV18 to TRBJ2-1; TRBD1 might be the D (5 bases). V was clipped by 6 bases and J by 10 bases, with 19 bases between them. Germline-derived CDR1 and CDR2 are KGHSH and LQKENI. The CDR3 extends over 14 amino acids.

This clone was recorded only once. The genes are TRBV5-1 and TRBJ2-5; perhaps TRBD2 as D (5 bases). The CDR3 loop spans 14 amino acids. From germline, CDR1 is SGHRS and CDR2 YFSETQ. V lost 0 bases, J lost 5 bases, and 11 bases lay in between. CDR3 loop: CASSLVTRSETQYF. CDR3 nucleotides: TGCGCCAGCAGCTTGGTAACTAGATCCGAGACCCAGTACTTC.

The J gene is TRBJ2-7, the V gene TRBV29-1, with D possibly called TRBD1 or TRBD2 (5 bases each). This CDR3 has 14 amino acids. Germline assignment: CDR1 SQVTM and CDR2 ANQGSEA. Trimming pared 3 bases from V and 2 bases from J, leaving 14 bases between. DNA of the CDR3: TGCAGCGTTGAGGGGGACGGTTTTCCCTACGAGCAGTACTTC. Amino acid sequence: CSVEGDGFPYEQYF.

The chain couples TRBV4-3 to TRBJ2-3; D gene ambiguous. The germline V and J ends were trimmed by 3 bases and 2 bases, with 15 bases remaining between them. The CDR3 is 16 residues long. Germline lookup yields CDR1 LGHNA and CDR2 YSLEER. The CDR3 protein is CASSQWVAEITDTQYF. The CDR3 DNA reads TGCGCCAGCAGCCAGTGGGTGGCGGAAATCACAGATACGCAGTATTTT.

This chain joins TRBV2 and TRBJ1-2; TRBD1 is a possible D gene (5 bases). Germline V lookup: CDR1 SNHLY, CDR2 FYNNEI. V lost 7 bases to trimming and J lost 8 bases, with 20 bases between them. This CDR3 has 14 residues. CDR3 amino acids: CASKGLTREWGYTF. The DNA of the CDR3 is TGTGCCAGCAAGGGGCTCACCCGCGAGTGGGGCTACACCTTC.

The chain carries TRBV19 and TRBJ2-7; perhaps TRBD2 as D (5 bases). This CDR3 is 13 amino acids long. From germline, CDR1 is LNHDA and CDR2 SQIVND (reference sequence). V was clipped by 7 bases and J by 2 bases, with 12 bases between them. In DNA form, the CDR3 reads TGTGCCAGTACGGACTTAGGAACCTACGAGCAGTACTTC. Protein: CASTDLGTYEQYF.

This clone has a single count. Other DNA sequences of this sample code for an identical CDR3. The rearrangement uses TRBV28 and TRBJ1-2; TRBD1 aligns across 7 bases. The CDR3 is 12 residues long. The junction had 2 bases not matched to a gene; V was cut back by 8 bases and J by 2 bases. In germline, CDR1 is MDHEN, CDR2 SYDVKM. The CDR3 loop is CASSTGNYGYTF. CDR3 bases: TGTGCCAGCTCGACAGGGAACTATGGCTACACCTTC.

On this clone itself: The identical CDR3 is also encoded by other nucleotide sequences in the sample. The gene calls are TRBV6-1 and TRBJ2-7; 9 nucleotides agree with TRBD1. Trimming at V came to 5 bases and at J to 2 bases, leaving 4 bases not matched to a gene. In germline, CDR1 is MNHNS, CDR2 SASEGT. The CDR3 covers 14 residues. CDR3 loop: CASSPGQGAYEQYF. CDR3 in DNA: TGTGCCAGCAGTCCGGGACAGGGCGCCTACGAGCAGTACTTC.

V is TRBV9 and J is TRBJ2-1; a possible D gene is TRBD2 (6 bases). CDR3 length: 17 amino acids. Trimming left V 0 bases short and J 2 bases short, with 15 bases between. The germline gives CDR1 SGDLS, CDR2 YYNGEE. The CDR3 loop is CASSVEVSGRPYNEQFF. The CDR3 DNA reads as TGTGCCAGCAGCGTAGAGGTTAGCGGTCGCCCCTACAATGAGCAGTTCTTC.

The rearrangement uses TRBV9 and TRBJ2-7, with 9 bases aligning to TRBD2. There are 15 residues in the CDR3. CDR1 is SGDLS, CDR2 YYNGEE, per germline. After removal of 3 bases from V and 2 bases from J, the junction contained 6 bases not matched to a gene. CDR3 in DNA: TGTGCCAGCAGCGGGCCGGCGGGAGGGCCCTACGAGCAGTACTTC. It encodes CASSGPAGGPYEQYF.

The V and J genes are TRBV5-1 and TRBJ1-3, with a weak D call TRBD1 (5 bases). Germline V gene sequence: CDR1 SGHRS, CDR2 YFSETQ. There are 16 residues in the CDR3. V lost 4 bases and J lost 0, with 14 bases in between. CDR3 protein: CASSRGGDLSGNTIYF. DNA for the CDR3: TGCGCCAGCAGCCGGGGTGGGGACCTCTCTGGAAACACCATATATTTT.

The V and J genes are TRBV7-2 and TRBJ2-7, with TRBD2 matching over 9 bases. Germline assignment: CDR1 SGHTA and CDR2 FQGNSA. The length of the CDR3 is 15 residues. Losses at the gene ends were 3 bases for V and 4 bases for J; bases not matched to a gene: 7. This CDR3 reads CASSFGGRESYEQYF. In DNA, the CDR3 is TGTGCCAGCAGCTTCGGCGGGAGGGAATCGTACGAGCAGTACTTC.

The chain is built from TRBV7-7 and TRBJ2-5; TRBD2 aligns across 13 bases. The CDR3 spans 16 residues. Germline V gene sequence: CDR1 SSHAT, CDR2 FNYEAQ (reference sequence). V lost 5 bases, J lost 4 bases, and 7 bases stayed unmatched. The CDR3 here is CASSMRTSGSLETQYF. The CDR3 nucleotides read TGTGCCAGCAGCATGCGGACTAGCGGGAGTTTAGAGACCCAGTACTTC.

The chain employs TRBV7-2 and TRBJ1-5; 8 nucleotides match TRBD1. Germline V gives CDR1 SGHTA, CDR2 FQGNSA. V shed 9 bases, J shed 7 bases, and the junction held 5 bases outside the gene matches. This CDR3 spans 12 amino acids. CDR3 residues: CASHRGDQPQHF. DNA for the CDR3: TGTGCCAGTCACAGGGGGGACCAGCCCCAGCATTTT. The whole variable domain, filled in from reference TRBV7-2 and TRBJ1-5, reads GAGVSQSPSNKVTEKGKDVELRCDPISGHTALYWYRQSLGQGLEFLIYFQGNSAPDKSGLPSDRFSAERTGGSVSTLTIQRTQQEDSAVYLCASHRGDQPQHFGDGTRLSIL.

The chain couples TRBV18 to TRBJ1-2; tentative D call: TRBD1 (6 bases). CDR1 and CDR2 from the germline V gene are KGHSH and LQKENI. Trimming took off 0 bases at V and 4 bases at J, with 12 bases between the two ends. The CDR3 is made up of 15 amino acids. DNA for the CDR3: TGTGCCAGCTCACCACCGTCGGGCAGGGGCTATGGCTACACCTTC. This sequence encodes CASSPPSGRGYGYTF.

This chain uses TRBV29-1 with TRBJ1-5; TRBD1 matches 10 bases. Germline lookup yields CDR1 SQVTM and CDR2 ANQGSEA. The CDR3 has 14 amino acids. Losses at the gene ends were 5 bases for V and 4 bases for J; bases not matched to a gene: 5. The CDR3 region has the DNA TGCAGCGTTCCGGGACAGGGGACGAATCAGCCCCAGCATTTT. Protein sequence: CSVPGQGTNQPQHF.

The chain recombines TRBV5-1 with TRBJ2-1, with 12 bases that match TRBD2. In germline, CDR1 is SGHRS, CDR2 YFSETQ. The CDR3 length is 14 residues. V lost 4 bases to trimming and J lost 8 bases; unmatched junction nucleotides: 4. The CDR3: CASSQTSGSDEQFF. CDR3 in DNA: TGCGCCAGCAGCCAGACTAGCGGGAGCGATGAGCAGTTCTTC.